The source of this T cell receptor (beta chain) is a study of CD8 T cells in ankylosing spondylitis (dated by TCRdb to the late 2010s). For context, the study as a whole: To find TCR variants linked to disease, the study profiled T cell receptor beta repertoires in ankylosing spondylitis patients and healthy donors. The full study cohort comprised approximately 23 ankylosing spondylitis patients and approximately 100 healthy donors. Peripheral blood samples were taken, and synovial fluid was additionally collected from ankylosing spondylitis patients.

The sequencing machine was an Illumina HiSeq 2500. Quantitative 5'-RACE with molecular barcodes was the method used to prepare the TCR beta libraries. The authors processed their data as follows. A new computational method based on a probabilistic model of VDJ rearrangement was used to identify disease-linked TCR variants. TCRdb reprocessed the public reads (quality trimming at Q25 with fastp, clone calling with MiXCR) and kept in-frame beta chains. Merged by CDR3 protein, the rows form single entries marked with the most common genes and DNA. TCRdb, not the original authors, processed these V and J calls. In this sample the table shows fewer than 750,000 distinct CDR3 sequences, 19% of which occur a single time. The ten top clones hold approximately 18% of the sample. At the junction V is shortened by 4 bases and J by 7 bases, with 11 bases in between. CDR1 is given as LGHNA and CDR2 as YSLEER, both from the germline V gene. The CDR3 starts with the cysteine, ends with the phenylalanine, and has 13 residues. Just CDR3 DNA is preserved here, 39 bases in frame from base 1.

About this clonotype itself: Its target antigen remains unknown. No much larger clone exists at a distance of one base, and base qualities are not known.

Overall study outcomes, separate from this receptor: The disease-linked clones showed a CD8+ phenotype and occurred at relatively low frequencies in peripheral blood. According to the report, matched synovial fluid samples from ankylosing spondylitis patients were significantly enriched for the disease-linked clones. Blood from ankylosing spondylitis patients appeared to be characterized by a TCR beta motif made up of under 10 highly homologous amino acid variants. Some motif variants had previously been reported in the synovial fluid and blood of reactive arthritis patients, which suggests shared mechanisms of disease initiation.

The sample taken for sequencing was blood, either unsorted or a sorted T cell fraction (not recorded which). The chain is made from TRBV4-3 and TRBJ2-1, with no confident D gene call. The sequence derives from a male donor with ankylosing spondylitis. The DNA is TGCGCCAGCAGCCCCGTCCTAGGTAATGAGCAGTTCTTC. Its amino acids are CASSPVLGNEQFF.